These 26 T cell receptor beta chains were all obtained from the same sample, sequenced in a study of cytotoxic CD8 clonotypes in ibrutinib-treated CLL. Assay used: immunoSEQ multiplex PCR; TCRdb lists only in-frame clones, some missing. This sample yields about 69,000 clones, of which 80% are seen a single time; roughly 8% belongs to the top ten. Source: PBMCs, taken at disease progression, from a patient treated with ibrutinib. The receptors originated from a human donor with chronic lymphocytic leukemia.

V gene TRBV6-5 combines with J gene TRBJ1-1, with D possibly matching TRBD1 (5 bases). The germline V gene encodes CDR1 MNHEY and CDR2 SVGAGI. This CDR3 spans 11 amino acids. Trimming removed 5 bases from V and 11 bases from J, with 12 bases in between. This CDR3 is CASSSPGGAFF. In nucleotides, the CDR3 is TGTGCCAGCAGTAGTCCGGGGGGGGCTTTCTTT.

The chain couples TRBV5-5 to TRBJ1-2; D remains unclear. Trimming took 1 base from V and 4 from J, leaving 14 bases between them. The CDR3 is made up of 15 amino acids. CDR1 SGHKS and CDR2 YYEKEE come from the germline V gene (reference sequence). In DNA, the CDR3 is TGTGCCAGCAGCTTGTGGCAGGTTGGTTCCTATGGCTACACCTTC. Residues: CASSLWQVGSYGYTF.

Only one count was recorded for this clone. CDR3 sequence: CSVLDWGAVDQPQHF. The DNA of the CDR3 is TGCAGCGTACTGGACTGGGGAGCAGTAGATCAGCCCCAGCATTTT. The chain couples TRBV29-1 to TRBJ1-5; unclear D gene. This CDR3 region has 15 residues. V was clipped by 6 bases and J by 5 bases, with 20 bases between them. Germline values: CDR1 SQVTM, CDR2 ANQGSEA.

This chain links TRBV10-3 with TRBJ2-1; 14 bases line up with TRBD2. Trimming at V came to 4 bases and at J to 1 base, leaving 6 bases not matched to a gene. The CDR3 extends over 18 amino acids. Looked up from germline, CDR1 is ENHRY and CDR2 is SYGVKD. The CDR3 region is CAISGGLAGEGSYNEQFF. For the CDR3, the DNA is TGTGCCATCAGTGGGGGACTAGCGGGAGAGGGGTCCTACAATGAGCAGTTCTTC.

The genes are TRBV18 and TRBJ1-3; the D is unclear. This CDR3 has 14 residues. Trimming removed 3 bases at V and 0 bases at J, with 6 bases between. The germline CDR1 and CDR2 sequences are KGHSH and LQKENI. DNA for the CDR3: TGTGCCAGCTCACCTCTGGACTCTGGAAACACCATATATTTT. Protein sequence: CASSPLDSGNTIYF.

The rearrangement joins TRBV9 to TRBJ2-3; no clear D. V lost 2 bases and J lost 4, with 8 bases in between. Germline loops: CDR1 SGDLS, CDR2 YYNGEE. The CDR3 is 13 residues long. The CDR3 protein is CASSVRPPDTQYF. CDR3 nucleotides: TGTGCCAGCAGCGTCCGACCCCCAGATACGCAGTATTTT.

This sequence joins TRBV5-1 and TRBJ2-6; D may be TRBD1 (6 bases). In germline, CDR1 is SGHRS, CDR2 YFSETQ. The CDR3 is 15 amino acids. V lost 2 bases and J 1 base, leaving 7 bases between the germline ends. The chain's CDR3 is CASSLGGSGANVLTF. The CDR3 DNA follows: TGCGCCAGCAGCTTAGGGGGTTCTGGGGCCAACGTCCTGACTTTC.

The CDR3 spells CASSPLASINEQFF. The CDR3 DNA is TGTGCCAGCTCACCTTTAGCGAGTATCAATGAGCAGTTCTTC. This rearrangement joins TRBV18 to TRBJ2-1, with a possible D match to TRBD2 (5 bases). Per the germline V gene, CDR1 is KGHSH and CDR2 is LQKENI. This CDR3 is built from 14 residues. V lost 3 bases and J lost 6, with 12 bases in between.

V usage is TRBV6-1 and J usage is TRBJ2-7; 11 nucleotides agree with TRBD2. This CDR3 comprises 13 residues. CDR1 is MNHNS, CDR2 SASEGT, per germline. V dropped 7 bases and J dropped 6; count of bases not matched to a gene: 5. The CDR3 region is CASTLAGGIEQYF. CDR3 DNA sequence: TGTGCCAGCACGCTAGCGGGAGGTATCGAGCAGTACTTC.

The J gene is TRBJ2-7, the V gene TRBV20-1; tentative D call: TRBD1 (5 bases). V was cut by 6 bases and J by 6 bases, with 12 bases left in between. CDR1 and CDR2 from the germline V gene are DFQATT and SNEGSKA (reference sequence). The CDR3 contains 11 residues. CDR3 nucleotides: TGCAGTGCCGAAGGGGCAGTCGAGCAGTACTTC. This translates into CSAEGAVEQYF.

The V gene is TRBV30, the J gene TRBJ1-1; D unclear. CDR1 GTSNPN and CDR2 SVGIG come from the germline V gene (reference sequence). The CDR3 length is 15 residues. Between the trimmed V and J ends, which lost 0 bases and 1 base, there was a span of 12 bases. CDR3 bases: TGTGCCTGGAGTGTATTTGGCGGATGGAACACTGAAGCTTTCTTT. Residues: CAWSVFGGWNTEAFF.

The chain uses TRBV18 and TRBJ2-1, with 10 positions matching TRBD2. Germline V gene lookup returns CDR1 KGHSH and CDR2 LQKENI. Unmatched junction bases numbered 10, after V lost 5 bases and J lost 12 bases. The CDR3 has 14 amino acids. The CDR3 region has the DNA TGTGCCAGCTCAACCCTCGGACTAGCGGAAAGGCAGTTCTTC. It yields the protein CASSTLGLAERQFF.

This chain connects TRBV6-4 to TRBJ2-2; no firm D call. This CDR3 comprises 14 residues. V shed 3 bases and J shed 2 bases, with 7 bases lying between them. The germline V gene encodes CDR1 MRHNA and CDR2 SNTAGT. As DNA, the CDR3 is TGTGCCAGCAGTGAAGGGTATAACACCGGGGAGCTGTTTTTT. Translation: CASSEGYNTGELFF.

The DNA of the CDR3 is TGCGCCAGCAGCTTGGAAGGGGGACTGACTTTCTTT. Its translation is CASSLEGGLTFF. The chain combines TRBV5-1 with TRBJ1-1, with D perhaps TRBD1 (6 bases). Germline loops: CDR1 SGHRS, CDR2 YFSETQ. V shed 0 bases and J shed 12 bases, with 12 bases lying between them. The CDR3 length is 12 residues.

The CDR3 loop is CASGGRQNSYEQYF. The CDR3 region has the DNA TGTGCCTCCGGGGGGAGACAGAACTCCTACGAGCAGTACTTC. This sequence joins TRBV30 and TRBJ2-7; 7 bases line up with TRBD2. This CDR3 is 14 amino acids long. Germline V gene lookup returns CDR1 GTSNPN and CDR2 SVGIG (reference sequence). The V segment lost 7 bases and the J segment 0 bases; nucleotides outside the gene matches: 9. Full variable domain (outside the CDR3, taken from reference TRBV30 and TRBJ2-7): SQTIHQWPATLVQPVGSPLSLECTVEGTSNPNLYWYRQAAGRGLQLLFYSVGIGQISSEVPQNLSASRPQDRQFILSSKKLLLSDSGFYLCASGGRQNSYEQYFGPGTRLTVT.

The V gene is TRBV11-2, the J gene TRBJ1-4, with a weak D call TRBD1 (6 bases). The ends were cut back, 5 bases at V and 8 bases at J, with 15 bases in the middle. This CDR3 comprises 14 residues. CDR1 is SGHAT, CDR2 FQNNGV, per germline. CDR3: CASSVQGQGEKLFF. CDR3 bases: TGTGCCAGCAGCGTACAGGGCCAAGGGGAAAAACTGTTTTTT.

This clone was seen once. V is TRBV9 and J is TRBJ2-7; tentatively, D is TRBD2 (5 bases). The CDR3 totals 12 residues. The V gene lost 4 bases and the J gene lost 7 bases, with 12 bases spanning the gap. Germline CDR1 and CDR2: SGDLS and YYNGEE. In DNA form, the CDR3 reads TGTGCCAGCAGCCCCGGATCGGGGGAGCAGTACTTC. Translating gives CASSPGSGEQYF.

This clone was picked up a small number of times. The CDR3 DNA reads TGTGCCAGTAGTCCCCGGGACACCTACGAGCAGTACTTC. The encoded protein is CASSPRDTYEQYF. This chain connects TRBV19 to TRBJ2-7, with a possible D match to TRBD1 (6 bases). Trimming stripped 5 bases from V and 2 bases from J, with 10 bases between. Per germline, CDR1 LNHDA and CDR2 SQIVND (reference sequence). This CDR3 is built from 13 residues. The complete variable domain, with remaining parts taken from reference TRBV19 and TRBJ2-7, reads DGGITQSPKYLFRKEGQNVTLSCEQNLNHDAMYWYRQDPGQGLRLIYYSQIVNDFQKGDIAEGYSVSREKKESFPLTVTSAQKNPTAFYLCASSPRDTYEQYFGPGTRLTVT.

This clone appeared a few times. V usage is TRBV27 and J usage is TRBJ1-2; 11 nucleotides align to TRBD1. Germline CDR1 and CDR2: MNHEY and SMNVEV (reference sequence). V gave up 6 bases and J gave up 8 bases; unmatched junction bases: 5. The CDR3 consists of 13 residues. CDR3 region: CASRDRGLTGYTF. Written as DNA, the CDR3 is TGTGCCAGCAGGGACAGGGGGCTCACCGGCTACACCTTC.

The chain combines TRBV4-2 with TRBJ1-4; perhaps TRBD1 as D (5 bases). CDR3 size: 16 residues. Germline V gives CDR1 LGHNA, CDR2 YNFKEQ. V lost 0 bases to trimming and J lost 1 base, with 9 bases between them. CDR3 amino acids: CASSQDWGRTNEKLFF. The CDR3 DNA sequence: TGTGCCAGCAGCCAAGATTGGGGCAGAACTAATGAAAAACTGTTTTTT.

CDR3 nucleotides: TGTGCCAGCAGCCTTCCGAACGGGAATGAGCAGTTCTTC. Protein product: CASSLPNGNEQFF. The rearrangement joins TRBV11-1 to TRBJ2-1; D is unresolved. The CDR3 runs 13 residues. V lost 5 bases and J lost 7, with 12 bases in between. CDR1 is SGHAT, CDR2 FQDESV, per germline (reference sequence).

The gene calls are TRBV10-3 and TRBJ1-1; 7 bases are a match to TRBD1. Unmatched junction bases numbered 2, after V lost 4 bases and J lost 0 bases. Germline V gene data show CDR1 as ENHRY and CDR2 as SYGVKD. The CDR3 length is 14 residues. CDR3 residues: CAISVGTVNTEAFF. CDR3 in DNA: TGTGCCATCAGTGTAGGGACAGTGAACACTGAAGCTTTCTTT.

The genes are TRBV6-5 and TRBJ2-3; D remains ambiguous. CDR1 is MNHEY and CDR2 is SVGAGI in the germline V gene. The CDR3 spans 13 residues. The V end lost 2 bases, the J end lost 1 base, and 4 bases lay between the germline ends. CDR3: CASSYVGTDTQYF. CDR3 nucleotides: TGTGCCAGCAGTTACGTAGGCACAGATACGCAGTATTTT.

The V call is TRBV6-5, the J call TRBJ2-2; unclear D gene. CDR1 and CDR2 from the germline V gene are MNHEY and SVGAGI. V was clipped by 5 bases and J by 1 base, with 5 bases between them. This CDR3 is 13 amino acids long. The CDR3 sequence is CASSPQNTGELFF. The CDR3 coding sequence is TGTGCCAGCAGTCCCCAGAACACCGGGGAGCTGTTTTTT.

V gene TRBV11-3 combines with J gene TRBJ2-1; D is possibly TRBD2 (6 bases). CDR1 is SGHNT, CDR2 YENEEA, per germline. The CDR3 contains 18 residues. The V and J ends lost 4 bases and 5 bases respectively, with 24 bases between them. CDR3 in amino acids: CASSSTLHRRGKHNEQFF. In nucleotides, the CDR3 is TGTGCCAGCAGCTCCACCCTCCACCGGCGCGGGAAACACAATGAGCAGTTCTTC.

The chain recombines TRBV6-4 with TRBJ1-1; D is ambiguous. There are 14 residues in the CDR3. The V gene's germline CDR1 is MRHNA and CDR2 SNTAGT. The V end was cut by 3 bases, the J end by 0 bases, with 8 bases between. This CDR3 is CASSEQAVNTEAFF. The CDR3 bases are TGTGCCAGCAGTGAGCAGGCCGTGAACACTGAAGCTTTCTTT.